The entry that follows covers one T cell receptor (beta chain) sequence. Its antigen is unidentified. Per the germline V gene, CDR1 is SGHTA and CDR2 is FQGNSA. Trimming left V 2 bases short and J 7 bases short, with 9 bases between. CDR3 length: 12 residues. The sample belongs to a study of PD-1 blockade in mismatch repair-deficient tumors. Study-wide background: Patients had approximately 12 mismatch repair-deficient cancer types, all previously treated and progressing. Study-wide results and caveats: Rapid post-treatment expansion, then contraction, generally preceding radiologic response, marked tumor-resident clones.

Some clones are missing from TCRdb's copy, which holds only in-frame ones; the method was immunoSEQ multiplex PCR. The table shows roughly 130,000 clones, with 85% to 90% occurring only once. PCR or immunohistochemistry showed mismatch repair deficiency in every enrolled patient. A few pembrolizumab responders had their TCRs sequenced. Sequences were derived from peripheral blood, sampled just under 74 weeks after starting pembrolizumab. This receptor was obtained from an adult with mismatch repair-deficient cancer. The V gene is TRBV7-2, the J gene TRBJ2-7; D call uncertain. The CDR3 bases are TGTGCCAGCAGCTTAAATCTCTTGGAGCAGTACTTC. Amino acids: CASSLNLLEQYF.